These T cell receptor beta chains were read from a single sample in a study of beta chain features in type 1 diabetes. Produced via immunoSEQ multiplex PCR; TCRdb's table is partial and in-frame only. The profile shows 40,000 to 60,000 clones, approximately 60% of them singletons. The sample was stem cell memory CD4+ T cells from blood. Source of these receptors: a woman aged 25 to 45 with type 1 diabetes. Each CDR3 is given without its conserved first and last residue. The size entry is marked missing in some rows and otherwise reads once, few, many or a size class.

j_call clone_size v_call cdr3_aa
TRBJ2-3 NA TRBV5-4 ASSWTSGSGTDTQY
TRBJ1-2 NA TRBV9 ASSVSAGHGYT
TRBJ2-1 few TRBV29-1 SVTGAGSYNEQF
TRBJ1-5 NA TRBV6-6 ASRRRGNSNQPQH
TRBJ1-2 NA TRBV6-5 ASTDRDANYGYT
TRBJ2-3 NA TRBV19 ASSTPREGLDTQY
TRBJ1-2 NA TRBV7-9 ASSPRGQPYGYT
TRBJ1-3 NA TRBV30 AWSRDRGPGNTIY
TRBJ1-4 NA TRBV5-1 ASYLGPTNEKLF
TRBJ2-4 NA TRBV4-2 ASSQSSGTENIQY
TRBJ1-1 once TRBV9 ASSVTQGVTEAF
TRBJ2-1 few TRBV5-1 ASSLLLSGSYNEQF
TRBJ1-5 NA TRBV27 ASGSTGWEVGQPQH
TRBJ1-2 NA TRBV28 ASTFQGADGYT
TRBJ1-1 few TRBV6-6 ASSYSVTGRNTEAF
TRBJ1-2 NA TRBV4-2 ASSQSDGFGGYT
TRBJ2-2 few TRBV5-1 ASTPPGGENTGELF
TRBJ2-5 NA TRBV11-3 ASSRGLAGQETQY
TRBJ2-3 NA TRBV28 ASGGLPTDTQY
TRBJ2-7 NA TRBV28 ASWGTGASYEQY
NA NA TRBV29-1 SVWDRGFYEQY
TRBJ1-2 NA TRBV7-9 ASSLDRQGYGYT
TRBJ2-6 NA TRBV6-1 ASRPVSGANVLT
TRBJ2-1 once TRBV6-1 ASSEIAGFYYEQF
TRBJ2-5 few TRBV7-2 ASRGGQGRETQY
TRBJ1-1 once TRBV18 ASSATGGADTEAF
TRBJ2-5 NA TRBV28 ASREPGPETQY
TRBJ2-1 NA TRBV29-1 SALRDRDSNEQF
TRBJ2-5 few TRBV28 ASGVRRGSETQY
TRBJ2-1 NA TRBV5-1 ASSLETGTYNEQF
TRBJ2-7 NA TRBV5-1 ASSLGGEADSYEQY
TRBJ2-7 once TRBV2 ARRGQTTYEQY
TRBJ2-7 NA TRBV18 ASSSLDRSYEQY
TRBJ2-2 NA TRBV7-9 ASSVRGLAPSGELF
TRBJ2-3 NA TRBV7-6 ASSLWGVGLASTDTQY
TRBJ2-3 NA TRBV5-1 ASSLGPLAGDGTDTQY
TRBJ2-7 few TRBV7-3 ASSLTSSGTRY
TRBJ2-1 once TRBV5-4 ASRTGLAGGQAEQF
TRBJ1-4 NA TRBV29-1 SVVAGPNEKLF
TRBJ2-5 NA TRBV5-4 ASSLPGTGEETQY
TRBJ2-1 NA TRBV15 ATSRDRSGYVNEQF
TRBJ2-2 NA TRBV5-6 ASSLPQGGGELF
TRBJ2-1 NA TRBV4-1 ASSQVVAGGGSYNEQF
TRBJ2-5 NA TRBV5-4 ASSRASGRSFGETQY
TRBJ1-4 NA TRBV18 ASSPQGATNEKLF